This TCR beta chain was captured in a study of blood T cell repertoires in COVID-19. Study-level information: Whether acute or convalescent, the COVID-19 samples came from the United States, Italy and Spain.

There are 15 residues in the CDR3. V gave up 0 bases and J gave up 0 bases; unmatched junction bases: 2. Germline V gives CDR1 SGHRS, CDR2 YFSETQ. Per the original methods: For nucleated cells, counts were estimated from reference gene primer amplification. The data were produced by immunoSEQ multiplex PCR, yet TCRdb's version contains in-frame clones alone and is incomplete. That table gives V, J and clone size, and the DNA gave D and trimming. The table includes approximately 280,000 clones, approximately 85% detected once. Sequences were obtained from peripheral blood. This receptor was taken from a man aged 45-65 years with active or convalescent COVID-19. The chain has TRBV5-1 and TRBJ2-5; 7 nucleotides agree with TRBD1. This chain's CDR3 is CASSLGDRDQETQYF. The CDR3 nucleotides are TGCGCCAGCAGCTTGGGGGACAGAGACCAAGAGACCCAGTACTTC.